This TCR beta chain was obtained from a study of T cells in localized non-small cell lung cancer. Germline lookup yields CDR1 MNHNS and CDR2 SASEGT. Trimming took 2 bases from V and 1 from J, leaving 5 bases between them. This CDR3 has 13 residues. TCRdb's table, derived via immunoSEQ multiplex PCR, lists solely in-frame clones and lacks some. The sample carries some 52,000 clones, around 81% recorded once. Study results and caveats: Because researchers sequenced only one region of the tumor, heterogeneity is still possible. A median of 57 of the top 100 tumor clones appeared in adjacent lung, which was paired and uninvolved. There was higher T cell clonality in uninvolved adjacent lung than in tumor, and it was highest there.

This clone was observed a handful of times. Antigen specificity is unknown. This sample includes further DNA sequences coding for the same CDR3. The clonotype comes from a woman aged 40 to 75 with stage II lung adenocarcinoma. Source: PBMCs, taken before any cancer treatment. The V gene is TRBV6-1, the J gene TRBJ1-1; D is unclear. Here the CDR3 reads CASSERGNTEAFF. DNA of the CDR3: TGTGCCAGCAGTGAACGGGGGAACACTGAAGCTTTCTTT.